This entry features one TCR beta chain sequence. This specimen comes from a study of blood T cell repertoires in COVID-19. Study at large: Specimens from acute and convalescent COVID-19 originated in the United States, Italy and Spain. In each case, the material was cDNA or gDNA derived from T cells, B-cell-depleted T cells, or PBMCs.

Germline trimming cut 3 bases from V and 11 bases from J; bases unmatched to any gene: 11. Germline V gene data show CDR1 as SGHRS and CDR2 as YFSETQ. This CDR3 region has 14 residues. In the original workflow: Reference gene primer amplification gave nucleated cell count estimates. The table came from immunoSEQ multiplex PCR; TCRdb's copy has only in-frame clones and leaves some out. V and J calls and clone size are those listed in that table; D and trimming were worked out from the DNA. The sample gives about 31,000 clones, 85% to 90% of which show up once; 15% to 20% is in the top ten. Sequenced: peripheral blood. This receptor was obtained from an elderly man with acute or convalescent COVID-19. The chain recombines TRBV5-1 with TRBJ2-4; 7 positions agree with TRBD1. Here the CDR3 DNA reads TGCGCCAGCAGCTCCGGGGACAGAGGGGTCGTTCAGTACTTC. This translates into CASSSGDRGVVQYF.